The next 24 T cell receptor beta chains were all read from a single sample in a study of T cell changes during pregnancy in multiple sclerosis. Sequencing used immunoSEQ multiplex PCR; TCRdb keeps in-frame clones, though not all of them. The top ten hold about 5.1% of the sample, which has 35,000 to 55,000 clones, around 90% seen once. The source was peripheral blood, collected in the second trimester of pregnancy. The receptors shown here come from a female donor in good health, enrolled as a control in a pregnancy study.

This chain links TRBV6-5 with TRBJ1-2; D is possibly TRBD1 (6 bases). CDR1 and CDR2 from the germline V gene are MNHEY and SVGAGI. The CDR3 runs 14 residues. The ends were cut back, 6 bases at V and 13 bases at J, with 24 bases in the middle. CDR3 residues: CASSPSDRPPGATF. The CDR3 nucleotides read TGTGCCAGCAGCCCCAGCGACAGGCCCCCCGGGGCCACCTTC.

CDR3 region: CASSPRLEQYEGYTF. In nucleotides, the CDR3 is TGTGCCAGCTCACCCCGTTTGGAACAGTACGAGGGCTACACCTTC. The chain is built from TRBV18 and TRBJ1-2; D unresolved. Per the germline V gene, CDR1 is KGHSH and CDR2 is LQKENI. The length of the CDR3 is 15 residues. Trimming pared 3 bases from V and 8 bases from J, leaving 19 bases between.

The chain is built from TRBV19 and TRBJ1-1; 10 bases are a match to TRBD1. V lost 10 bases, J lost 6 bases, and 8 bases stayed unmatched. The CDR3 extends over 13 amino acids. Germline CDR1 reads LNHDA; CDR2 reads SQIVND (reference sequence). Written as DNA, the CDR3 is TGTGCCACCCAGGACAGGGGGATTGCTGAAGCTTTCTTT. Amino acids: CATQDRGIAEAFF.

The V call is TRBV30, the J call TRBJ1-2; 9 bases fit TRBD1. After removal of 1 base from V and 7 bases from J, the junction contained 10 bases not matched to a gene. Germline CDR1 reads GTSNPN; CDR2 reads SVGIG (reference sequence). The CDR3 spans 15 residues. CDR3 residues: CAWSEGGQGIFGYTF. The CDR3 DNA reads as TGTGCCTGGAGTGAGGGGGGACAGGGTATTTTTGGCTACACCTTC.

The chain joins TRBV30 to TRBJ2-7; possibly TRBD2 for D (6 bases). Between the trimmed V and J ends, which lost 1 base and 5 bases, there was a span of 9 bases. Per germline, CDR1 GTSNPN and CDR2 SVGIG (reference sequence). This CDR3 is built from 12 residues. The CDR3 sequence is CAWSGTGDEQYF. In DNA, the CDR3 is TGTGCCTGGAGTGGGACGGGAGACGAGCAGTACTTC.

The chain combines TRBV9 with TRBJ2-1; D perhaps matches TRBD2 (7 bases). The CDR3 covers 17 residues. The V gene's germline CDR1 is SGDLS and CDR2 YYNGEE. V gave up 4 bases and J gave up 10 bases, with 27 bases separating them. CDR3 residues: CASSPTGGRGRIVEQFF. Written as DNA, the CDR3 is TGTGCCAGCAGCCCCACCGGGGGGCGGGGCCGTATTGTCGAGCAGTTCTTC.

Comments on this clone: The conserved closing phenylalanine or tryptophan is absent in this CDR3, likely reflecting a read error. Because the CDR3's place on the DNA is in doubt, the DNA is left out and the CDR3 is given as listed by TCRdb. The V call is TRBV27, the J call TRBJ2-6; the table's D call of TRBD2 was not tested on the DNA. The CDR3 comprises 12 residues, both ends counted. Germline V gives CDR1 MNHEY, CDR2 SMNVEV (reference sequence). The CDR3 sequence: CASSFCTGTSGE.

This rearrangement joins TRBV7-8 to TRBJ1-2, with D possibly matching TRBD1 (5 bases). Germline CDR1 reads SGHVS; CDR2 reads FQNEAQ. V was trimmed by 5 bases and J by 2 bases, leaving 15 bases between them. The CDR3 consists of 15 residues. The CDR3 DNA follows: TGTGCCAGCAGCCCCCGGGGGAATAAGAACTATGGCTACACCTTC. Translating gives CASSPRGNKNYGYTF.

A few counts support this clone. The rearrangement joins TRBV6-5 to TRBJ1-5; TRBD1 matches at 9 bases. V was pared by 6 bases and J by 7 bases, with 10 bases of the junction left unmatched. CDR3 length: 15 residues. Per germline, CDR1 MNHEY and CDR2 SVGAGI. In DNA, the CDR3 is TGTGCCAGCAGCCCCGGGACAGGGAGGTTCCAGCCCCAGCATTTT. Translation gives CASSPGTGRFQPQHF.

The chain couples TRBV7-8 to TRBJ2-1; a possible D gene is TRBD2 (6 bases). CDR3 length equals 17 residues. The V end was cut by 5 bases, the J end by 0 bases, with 17 bases between. The germline V gene encodes CDR1 SGHVS and CDR2 FQNEAQ. CDR3 nucleotides: TGTGCCAGCAGCCAAACCCCGGCGGGGAGCTCCTACAATGAGCAGTTCTTC. Its protein is CASSQTPAGSSYNEQFF.

The rearrangement links TRBV15 to TRBJ1-5; 9 positions match TRBD1. The CDR3 has 17 residues. Trimming at V came to 5 bases and at J to 0 bases, leaving 8 bases not matched to a gene. From germline, CDR1 is LNHNV and CDR2 YYDKDF (reference sequence). The CDR3 DNA is TGTGCCACCAGCGGGGACAGGGCCGAAAATAGCAATCAGCCCCAGCATTTT. It yields the protein CATSGDRAENSNQPQHF.

The chain links TRBV15 to TRBJ2-7; no clear D gene. The CDR3 extends over 13 amino acids. CDR1 and CDR2 (germline): LNHNV, YYDKDF (reference sequence). V lost 4 bases to trimming and J lost 0 bases, with 7 bases between them. For the CDR3, the DNA is TGTGCCACCAGCACCATGAGCTCCTACGAGCAGTACTTC. Its translation: CATSTMSSYEQYF.

The CDR3: CASSQSGPPGPRGGFYGYTF. As DNA, the CDR3 is TGCGCCAGCAGTCAATCGGGGCCCCCAGGGCCAAGGGGGGGATTCTATGGCTACACCTTC. The rearrangement joins TRBV23-1 to TRBJ1-2, with D perhaps matching TRBD1 (6 bases). TRBV23-1 is given ORF status, its function remaining uncertain. This CDR3 contains 20 residues. Between the trimmed V and J ends, which lost 0 bases and 4 bases, there was a span of 27 bases.

The chain links TRBV7-8 to TRBJ2-7; 7 bases fit TRBD1. Unmatched junction bases numbered 5, after V lost 4 bases and J lost 2 bases. Germline values: CDR1 SGHVS, CDR2 FQNEAQ. The length of the CDR3 is 14 residues. Here the CDR3 reads CASSWRQGPYEQYF. As DNA, the CDR3 is TGTGCCAGCAGCTGGCGACAGGGACCCTACGAGCAGTACTTC.

The gene calls are TRBV5-1 and TRBJ2-7; 13 positions agree with TRBD2. Germline loops: CDR1 SGHRS, CDR2 YFSETQ. V was clipped by 4 bases and J by 4 bases; unmatched bases: 14. The CDR3 runs to 18 residues. CDR3 amino acids: CASSQGLAGAALIYEQYF. The CDR3 DNA reads TGCGCCAGCAGCCAAGGACTAGCGGGAGCTGCCCTAATATACGAGCAGTACTTC. Complete variable domain (other parts from reference TRBV5-1 and TRBJ2-7): KAGVTQTPRYLIKTRGQQVTLSCSPISGHRSVSWYQQTPGQGLQFLFEYFSETQRNKGNFPGRFSGRQFSNSRSEMNVSTLELGDSALYLCASSQGLAGAALIYEQYFGPGTRLTVT.

The chain employs TRBV29-1 and TRBJ1-2; a weak D match, TRBD1 (5 bases). Germline lookup yields CDR1 SQVTM and CDR2 ANQGSEA. Trimming cost V 3 bases and J 1 base, with 6 bases left between them. There are 12 residues in the CDR3. The CDR3: CSVDRDNYGYTF. CDR3 bases: TGCAGCGTTGACAGGGATAACTATGGCTACACCTTC.

This clone was recorded a few times. V usage is TRBV10-3 and J usage is TRBJ1-2, with 9 bases aligning to TRBD1. J gave up 6 bases and V 2 bases, and 1 base lay outside the gene matches. The CDR3 is 13 amino acids. Germline V gene sequence: CDR1 ENHRY, CDR2 SYGVKD. The CDR3 DNA follows: TGTGCCATCAGTGAGGACAGGGGGGATGGCTACACCTTC. This gives the protein CAISEDRGDGYTF.

This chain uses TRBV9 with TRBJ2-7, with D possibly matching TRBD2 (5 bases). This CDR3 has 14 amino acids. Germline loops: CDR1 SGDLS, CDR2 YYNGEE. Between the trimmed V and J ends, which lost 0 bases and 0 bases, there was a span of 7 bases. The CDR3 here is CASSVGRSSYEQYF. The CDR3 DNA reads as TGTGCCAGCAGCGTAGGGAGGAGCTCCTACGAGCAGTACTTC.

The CDR3 bases are TGCGCCAGCAGCTTACAGGGGGGGAGTGGGGAGCAGTTCTTC. It translates to CASSLQGGSGEQFF. This sequence joins TRBV5-1 and TRBJ2-1, with D perhaps matching TRBD1 (8 bases). Germline lookup yields CDR1 SGHRS and CDR2 YFSETQ. The V and J ends lost 2 bases and 10 bases respectively, with 16 bases between them. The CDR3 consists of 14 residues.

The chain couples TRBV5-1 to TRBJ2-7; 10 bases agree with TRBD1. V lost 3 bases to trimming and J lost 5 bases; unmatched junction nucleotides: 5. CDR3 size: 14 residues. Germline V gene lookup returns CDR1 SGHRS and CDR2 YFSETQ. The CDR3 sequence: CASSSRTGGDEQYF. Written as DNA, the CDR3 is TGCGCCAGCAGCTCGCGGACAGGGGGTGACGAGCAGTACTTC.

This chain joins TRBV5-4 and TRBJ1-2; 8 nucleotides match TRBD1. Germline V lookup: CDR1 SGHNT, CDR2 YYREEE (reference sequence). The CDR3 sequence is 15 residues long. V shed 4 bases and J 2 bases; nucleotides not matched to a gene: 7. The chain's CDR3 is CASSGPGQVNYGYTF. In DNA, the CDR3 is TGTGCCAGCAGCGGGCCGGGACAGGTGAACTATGGCTACACCTTC. Full variable domain (rest looked up from reference TRBV5-4 and TRBJ1-2): ETGVTQSPTHLIKTRGQQVTLRCSSQSGHNTVSWYQQALGQGPQFIFQYYREEENGRGNFPPRFSGLQFPNYSSELNVNALELDDSALYLCASSGPGQVNYGYTFGSGTRLTVV.

Relative to its sample, this clone is medium-sized. The chain couples TRBV29-1 to TRBJ1-1; possible D gene TRBD1, 5 bases. Trimming removed 8 bases from V and 4 bases from J, with 14 bases in between. CDR1 SQVTM and CDR2 ANQGSEA come from the germline V gene. The CDR3 is 12 residues long. CDR3 protein: CSSEGEGTEAFF. DNA of the CDR3: TGCAGCTCTGAAGGGGAGGGCACTGAAGCTTTCTTT.

The chain has TRBV11-3 and TRBJ2-5, with TRBD1 matching 7 bases. The length of the CDR3 is 16 residues. Germline CDR1 and CDR2: SGHNT and YENEEA. V shed 4 bases, J shed 2 bases, and the junction held 10 bases outside the gene matches. The CDR3 here is CASSYGDSRAQETQYF. In DNA, the CDR3 is TGTGCCAGCAGCTATGGGGACAGCCGCGCACAAGAGACCCAGTACTTC.

The genes are TRBV6-5 and TRBJ2-7; 7 nucleotides agree with TRBD1. V was pared by 4 bases and J by 0 bases, with 3 bases of the junction left unmatched. The CDR3 runs 14 residues. CDR1 is MNHEY and CDR2 is SVGAGI in the germline V gene. In DNA form, the CDR3 reads TGTGCCAGCAGTTTCGGGACAGCCTCCTACGAGCAGTACTTC. Amino acids: CASSFGTASYEQYF.